This T cell receptor (beta chain) was captured in a study of cytotoxic CD8 clonotypes in ibrutinib-treated CLL. At the level of the study: Response sampling came at median approximately a year of treatment, ranging 6 to 36 months.

A word on this clone: Its antigen is undetermined.

The CDR3 sequence is 13 residues long. Trimming pared 6 bases from V and 4 bases from J, leaving 13 bases between. The germline V gene has CDR1 MNHEY and CDR2 SMNVEV (reference sequence). Whole-study results and caveats: Whereas clonality rose at ibrutinib response, it declined toward baseline at progression. Public clonotypes, found uncommonly, either contracted or stayed stable on treatment. At the start, clonality exceeded age-matched healthy donors and followed circulating CD8+ T-cell counts.

Only in-frame clones appear in the TCRdb table, and some are missing; sequencing was by immunoSEQ multiplex PCR. Counted here are 300,000 to 400,000 clones, approximately 67% occurring once; the ten biggest clones make up roughly 6%. The sequencing used PBMCs, collected after 36 months of ibrutinib treatment. V usage is TRBV27 and J usage is TRBJ2-7; possibly TRBD1 for D (5 bases). This sequence was found in a human donor with chronic lymphocytic leukemia. CDR3 bases: TGTGCCAGCAGGGGCAGGGCCCTTTACGAGCAGTACTTC. Protein: CASRGRALYEQYF.